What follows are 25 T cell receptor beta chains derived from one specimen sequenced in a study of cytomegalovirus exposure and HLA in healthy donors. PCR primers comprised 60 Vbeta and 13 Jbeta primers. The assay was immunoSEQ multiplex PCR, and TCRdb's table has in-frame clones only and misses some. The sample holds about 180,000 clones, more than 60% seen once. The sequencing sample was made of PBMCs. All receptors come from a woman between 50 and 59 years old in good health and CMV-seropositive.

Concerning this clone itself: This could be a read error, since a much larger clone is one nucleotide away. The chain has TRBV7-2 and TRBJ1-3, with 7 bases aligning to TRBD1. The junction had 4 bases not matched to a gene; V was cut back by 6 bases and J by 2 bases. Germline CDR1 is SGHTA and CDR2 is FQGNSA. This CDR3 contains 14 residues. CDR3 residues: CASSPTGAGNTIYF. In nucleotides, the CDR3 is TGTGCCAGCAGTCCTACAGGGGCTGGAAACACCATATATTTT.

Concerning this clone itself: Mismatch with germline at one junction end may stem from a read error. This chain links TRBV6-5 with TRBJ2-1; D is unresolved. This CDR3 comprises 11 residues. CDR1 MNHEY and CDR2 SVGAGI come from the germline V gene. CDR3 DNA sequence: TGTGTCAGCAGTCACTCAACTCGGCAGTTCTTC. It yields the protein CVSSHSTRQFF.

The CDR3: CASSQPTSGGRSSYNEQFF. The CDR3 coding sequence is TGTGCCAGCAGCCAACCGACTAGCGGGGGGCGGAGCTCCTACAATGAGCAGTTCTTC. This chain connects TRBV7-2 to TRBJ2-1; 13 bases map to TRBD2. Germline CDR1 and CDR2: SGHTA and FQGNSA. Trimming removed 5 bases from V and 0 bases from J; junction bases left unmatched: 10. The CDR3 runs 19 residues.

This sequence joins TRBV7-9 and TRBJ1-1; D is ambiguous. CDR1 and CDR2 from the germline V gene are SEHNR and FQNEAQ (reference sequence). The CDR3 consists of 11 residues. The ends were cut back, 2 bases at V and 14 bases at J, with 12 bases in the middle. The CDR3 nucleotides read TGTGCCAGCAGCTTAAGGCGCGGATCGTTCTTT. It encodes CASSLRRGSFF.

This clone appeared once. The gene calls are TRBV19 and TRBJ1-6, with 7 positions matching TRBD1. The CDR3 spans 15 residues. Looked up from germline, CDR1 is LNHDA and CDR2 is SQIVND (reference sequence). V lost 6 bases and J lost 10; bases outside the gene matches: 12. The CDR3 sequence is CASSTTGDTGSPLHF. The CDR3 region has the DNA TGTGCCAGTAGCACAACAGGGGACACCGGCTCACCCCTCCACTTT.

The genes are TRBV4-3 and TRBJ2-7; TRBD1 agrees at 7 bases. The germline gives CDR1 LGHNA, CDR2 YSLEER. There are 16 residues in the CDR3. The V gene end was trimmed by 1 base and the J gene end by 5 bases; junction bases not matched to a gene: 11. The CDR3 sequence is CASSQGGQGVADEQYF. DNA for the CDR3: TGCGCCAGCAGCCAAGGAGGCCAGGGGGTGGCTGACGAGCAGTACTTC.

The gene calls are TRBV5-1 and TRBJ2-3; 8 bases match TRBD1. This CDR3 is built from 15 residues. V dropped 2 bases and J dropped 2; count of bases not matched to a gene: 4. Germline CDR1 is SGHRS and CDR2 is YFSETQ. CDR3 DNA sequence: TGCGCCAGCAGCTTCGGACAGGGAACCACAGATACGCAGTATTTT. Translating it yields CASSFGQGTTDTQYF.

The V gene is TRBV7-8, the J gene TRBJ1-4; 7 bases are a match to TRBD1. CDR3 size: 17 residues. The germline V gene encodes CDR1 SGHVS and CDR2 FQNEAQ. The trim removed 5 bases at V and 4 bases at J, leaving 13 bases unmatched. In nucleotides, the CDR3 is TGTGCCAGCAGCCAAATGCAATCGGACAGGAGTAATGAAAAACTGTTTTTT. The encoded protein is CASSQMQSDRSNEKLFF.

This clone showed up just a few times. This CDR3 is CASSLISGENTIYF. CDR3 in DNA: TGTGCCAGCAGCTTAATATCAGGGGAAAACACCATATATTTT. V is TRBV7-6 and J is TRBJ1-3, with a possible D match to TRBD1 (6 bases). The CDR3 has 14 amino acids. V was cut by 2 bases and J by 6 bases, with 11 bases left in between. The germline V gene has CDR1 SGHVS and CDR2 FNYEAQ.

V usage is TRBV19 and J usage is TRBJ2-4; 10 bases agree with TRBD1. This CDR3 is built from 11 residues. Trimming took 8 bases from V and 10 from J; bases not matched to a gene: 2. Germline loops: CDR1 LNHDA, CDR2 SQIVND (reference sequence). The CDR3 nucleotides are TGTGCCAGTCGGACAGGGGGAATTCAGTACTTC. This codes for CASRTGGIQYF. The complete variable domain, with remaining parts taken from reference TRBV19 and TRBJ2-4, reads DGGITQSPKYLFRKEGQNVTLSCEQNLNHDAMYWYRQDPGQGLRLIYYSQIVNDFQKGDIAEGYSVSREKKESFPLTVTSAQKNPTAFYLCASRTGGIQYFGAGTRLSVL.

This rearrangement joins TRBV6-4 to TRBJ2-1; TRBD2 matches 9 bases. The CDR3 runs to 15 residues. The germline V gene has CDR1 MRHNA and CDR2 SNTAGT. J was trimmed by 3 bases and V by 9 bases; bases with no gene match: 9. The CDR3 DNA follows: TGTGCCAGAATTTTGGAGCGGGAGGTCTACAATGAGCAGTTCTTC. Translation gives CARILEREVYNEQFF.

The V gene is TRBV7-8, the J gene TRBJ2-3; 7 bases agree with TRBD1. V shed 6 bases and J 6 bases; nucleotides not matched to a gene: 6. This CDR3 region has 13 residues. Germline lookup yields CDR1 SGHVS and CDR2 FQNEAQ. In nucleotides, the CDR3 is TGTGCCAGCAGTCAGACAGGGTCTGATACGCAGTATTTT. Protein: CASSQTGSDTQYF.

CDR3 loop: CASSQFTETDTQYF. CDR3 DNA sequence: TGCGCCAGCAGCCAATTCACTGAGACAGATACGCAGTATTTT. J is TRBJ2-3 and V is TRBV4-3; no clear D. The CDR3 consists of 14 residues. Trimming pared 2 bases from V and 3 bases from J, leaving 9 bases between. Germline CDR1 LGHNA, CDR2 YSLEER.

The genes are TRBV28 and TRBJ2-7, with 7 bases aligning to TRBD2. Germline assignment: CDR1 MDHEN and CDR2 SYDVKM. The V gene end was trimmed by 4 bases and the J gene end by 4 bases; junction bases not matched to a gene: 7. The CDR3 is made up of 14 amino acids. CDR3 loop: CASSSSSGLYEQYF. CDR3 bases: TGTGCCAGCAGTTCATCTAGCGGCTTATACGAGCAGTACTTC.

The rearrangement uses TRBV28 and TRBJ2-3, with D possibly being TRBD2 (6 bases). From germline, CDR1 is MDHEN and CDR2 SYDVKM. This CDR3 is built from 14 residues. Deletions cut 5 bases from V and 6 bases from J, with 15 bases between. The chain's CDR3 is CASSPPAGRDTQYF. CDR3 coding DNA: TGTGCCAGCAGTCCGCCGGCGGGGAGGGATACGCAGTATTTT.

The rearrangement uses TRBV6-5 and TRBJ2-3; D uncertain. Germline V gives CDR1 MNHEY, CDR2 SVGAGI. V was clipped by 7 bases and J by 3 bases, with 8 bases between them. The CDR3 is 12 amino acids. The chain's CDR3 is CASTSATDTQYF. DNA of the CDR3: TGTGCCAGCACGTCCGCGACAGATACGCAGTATTTT.

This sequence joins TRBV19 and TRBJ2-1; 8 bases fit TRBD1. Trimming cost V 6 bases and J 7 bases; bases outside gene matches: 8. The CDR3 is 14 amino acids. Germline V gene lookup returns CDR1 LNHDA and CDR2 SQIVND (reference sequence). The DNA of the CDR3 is TGTGCCAGTAGATCCCGGACAGGGAGAAATGAGCAGTTCTTC. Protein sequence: CASRSRTGRNEQFF.

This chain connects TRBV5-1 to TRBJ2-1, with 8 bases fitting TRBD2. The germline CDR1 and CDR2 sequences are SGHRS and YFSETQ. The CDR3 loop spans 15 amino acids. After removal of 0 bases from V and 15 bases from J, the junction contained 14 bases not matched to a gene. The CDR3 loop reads CASSLVGTLLADRFF. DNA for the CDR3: TGCGCCAGCAGCTTGGTGGGGACACTACTAGCGGATCGGTTCTTC.

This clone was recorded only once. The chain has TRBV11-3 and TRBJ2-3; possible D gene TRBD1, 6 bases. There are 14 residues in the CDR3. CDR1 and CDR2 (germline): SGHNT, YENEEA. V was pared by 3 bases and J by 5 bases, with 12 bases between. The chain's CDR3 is CASSFYREGDTQYF. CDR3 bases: TGTGCCAGCAGCTTTTACAGGGAAGGAGATACGCAGTATTTT.

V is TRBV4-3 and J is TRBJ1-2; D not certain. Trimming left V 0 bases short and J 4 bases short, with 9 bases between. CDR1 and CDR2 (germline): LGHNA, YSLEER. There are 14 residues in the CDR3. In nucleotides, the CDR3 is TGCGCCAGCAGCCAAGATGGCCGGAGCTATGGCTACACCTTC. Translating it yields CASSQDGRSYGYTF.

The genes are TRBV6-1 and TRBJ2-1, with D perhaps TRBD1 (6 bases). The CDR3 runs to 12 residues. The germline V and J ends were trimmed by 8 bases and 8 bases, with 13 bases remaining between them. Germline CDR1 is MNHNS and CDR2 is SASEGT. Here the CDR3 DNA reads TGTGCCAGCTCCGGGACATCGGATGAGCAGTTCTTC. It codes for CASSGTSDEQFF.

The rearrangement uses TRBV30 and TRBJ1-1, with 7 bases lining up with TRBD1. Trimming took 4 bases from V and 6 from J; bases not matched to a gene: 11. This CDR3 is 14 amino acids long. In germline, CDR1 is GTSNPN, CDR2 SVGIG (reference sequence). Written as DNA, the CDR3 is TGTGCCTGGACCCCTATAGGACAGGTCTCTGAAGCTTTCTTT. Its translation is CAWTPIGQVSEAFF. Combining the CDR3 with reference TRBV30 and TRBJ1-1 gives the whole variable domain SQTIHQWPATLVQPVGSPLSLECTVEGTSNPNLYWYRQAAGRGLQLLFYSVGIGQISSEVPQNLSASRPQDRQFILSSKKLLLSDSGFYLCAWTPIGQVSEAFFGQGTRLTVV.

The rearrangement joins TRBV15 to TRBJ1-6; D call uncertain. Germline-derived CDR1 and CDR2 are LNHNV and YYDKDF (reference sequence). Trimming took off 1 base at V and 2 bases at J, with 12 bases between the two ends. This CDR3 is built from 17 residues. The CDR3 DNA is TGTGCCACCAGCAGAGCGACATCGTCGACCTATAATTCACCCCTCCACTTT. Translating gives CATSRATSSTYNSPLHF.

CDR3 sequence reads: CAWTQRGNTEAFF. The CDR3 bases are TGTGCCTGGACCCAACGGGGGAACACTGAAGCTTTCTTT. V is TRBV30 and J is TRBJ1-1, with unresolved D. CDR3 length: 13 residues. The V gene's germline CDR1 is GTSNPN and CDR2 SVGIG (reference sequence). The V and J ends lost 4 bases and 1 base respectively, with 10 bases between them.

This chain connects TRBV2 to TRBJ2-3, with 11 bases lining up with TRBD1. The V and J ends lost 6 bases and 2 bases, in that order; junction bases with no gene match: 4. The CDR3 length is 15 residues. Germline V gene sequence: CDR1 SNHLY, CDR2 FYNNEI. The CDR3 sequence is CASSRDRGSTDTQYF. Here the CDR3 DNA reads TGTGCCAGCAGCAGGGACAGGGGGTCCACAGATACGCAGTATTTT.